This passage covers 7 T cell receptor beta chains from one sample sequenced in a study of cytomegalovirus exposure and HLA in healthy donors. In the PCR, 60 Vbeta and 13 Jbeta primers were used. Some clones are missing from TCRdb's copy, which holds only in-frame ones; the method was immunoSEQ multiplex PCR. The data contain under 200,000 clones, roughly 85% of them seen just once; the ten biggest clones take up 2.3%. The sample comprised PBMCs. These receptors originate from a woman aged 45-65 years in good health and CMV-seronegative.

The CDR3 sequence is CASRHLVEAFF. In DNA, the CDR3 is TGTGCCAGCAGACACCTAGTGGAAGCTTTCTTT. V usage is TRBV25-1 and J usage is TRBJ1-1; no reliable D call. The CDR3 spans 11 residues. Deletions cut 6 bases from V and 8 bases from J, with 10 bases between. CDR1 and CDR2 (germline): MGHDK, SYGVNS.

This chain links TRBV5-4 with TRBJ2-7; 9 bases are a match to TRBD2. The V segment lost 4 bases and the J segment 7 bases; nucleotides outside the gene matches: 6. CDR1 SGHNT and CDR2 YYREEE come from the germline V gene (reference sequence). The CDR3 contains 13 residues. The CDR3 DNA reads as TGTGCCAGCAGCCTTAGCGGGAGAGGGGAGCAGTACTTC. Protein: CASSLSGRGEQYF.

The rearrangement uses TRBV27 and TRBJ1-1; D is possibly TRBD1 (6 bases). Germline CDR1 reads MNHEY; CDR2 reads SMNVEV (reference sequence). The CDR3 loop spans 16 amino acids. V was trimmed by 5 bases and J by 3 bases, leaving 19 bases between them. CDR3 residues: CASSPGGGVRDTEAFF. In DNA form, the CDR3 reads TGTGCCAGCAGTCCGGGCGGGGGCGTTAGGGACACTGAAGCTTTCTTT.

V usage is TRBV6-1 and J usage is TRBJ2-7; the match to TRBD1 covers 9 bases. V dropped 7 bases and J dropped 5; count of bases not matched to a gene: 9. This CDR3 is built from 14 residues. Germline V gene sequence: CDR1 MNHNS, CDR2 SASEGT. CDR3 loop: CASKGTGRTNEQYF. The CDR3, as DNA: TGTGCCAGCAAAGGGACAGGGAGAACGAACGAGCAGTACTTC.

This clone appeared once. The chain employs TRBV11-2 and TRBJ2-6; unclear D gene. Per the germline V gene, CDR1 is SGHAT and CDR2 is FQNNGV. Trimming stripped 4 bases from V and 5 bases from J, with 15 bases between. This CDR3 spans 16 amino acids. The CDR3 nucleotides read TGTGCCAGCAGCTCTCCTACAGAGTTGTGGGCCAACGTCCTGACTTTC. Translation: CASSSPTELWANVLTF.

V and J are TRBV7-8 and TRBJ1-4; maybe TRBD1 (5 bases). The CDR3 loop spans 14 amino acids. Trimming stripped 2 bases from V and 7 bases from J, with 11 bases between. The germline V gene has CDR1 SGHVS and CDR2 FQNEAQ. This CDR3 reads CASSLKGGTEKLFF. The CDR3 coding sequence is TGTGCCAGCAGCTTAAAGGGAGGGACTGAAAAACTGTTTTTT.

In its sample, this clone was seen once. This chain uses TRBV19 with TRBJ1-5; no clear D. Germline V lookup: CDR1 LNHDA, CDR2 SQIVND (reference sequence). V lost 2 bases and J 1 base, leaving 12 bases between the germline ends. The CDR3 covers 16 residues. CDR3 residues: CASSITQVGSNQPQHF. The CDR3 region has the DNA TGTGCCAGTAGTATAACGCAGGTTGGGAGCAATCAGCCCCAGCATTTT.